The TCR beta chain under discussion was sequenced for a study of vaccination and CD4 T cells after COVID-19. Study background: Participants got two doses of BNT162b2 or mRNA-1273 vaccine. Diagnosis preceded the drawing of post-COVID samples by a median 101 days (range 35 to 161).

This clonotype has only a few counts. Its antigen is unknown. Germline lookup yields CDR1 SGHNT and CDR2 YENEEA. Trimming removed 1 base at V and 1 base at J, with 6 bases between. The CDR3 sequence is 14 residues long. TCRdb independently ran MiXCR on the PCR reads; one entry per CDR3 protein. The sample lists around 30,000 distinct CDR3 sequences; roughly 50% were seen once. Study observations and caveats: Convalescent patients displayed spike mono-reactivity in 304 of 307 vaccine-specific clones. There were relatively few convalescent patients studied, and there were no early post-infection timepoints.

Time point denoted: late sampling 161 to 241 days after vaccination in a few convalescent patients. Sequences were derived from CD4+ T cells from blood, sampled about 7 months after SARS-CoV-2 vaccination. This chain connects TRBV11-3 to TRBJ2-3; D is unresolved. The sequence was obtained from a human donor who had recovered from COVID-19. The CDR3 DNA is TGTGCCAGCAGCTTAGCGGGTGGCACAGATACGCAGTATTTT. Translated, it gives CASSLAGGTDTQYF.